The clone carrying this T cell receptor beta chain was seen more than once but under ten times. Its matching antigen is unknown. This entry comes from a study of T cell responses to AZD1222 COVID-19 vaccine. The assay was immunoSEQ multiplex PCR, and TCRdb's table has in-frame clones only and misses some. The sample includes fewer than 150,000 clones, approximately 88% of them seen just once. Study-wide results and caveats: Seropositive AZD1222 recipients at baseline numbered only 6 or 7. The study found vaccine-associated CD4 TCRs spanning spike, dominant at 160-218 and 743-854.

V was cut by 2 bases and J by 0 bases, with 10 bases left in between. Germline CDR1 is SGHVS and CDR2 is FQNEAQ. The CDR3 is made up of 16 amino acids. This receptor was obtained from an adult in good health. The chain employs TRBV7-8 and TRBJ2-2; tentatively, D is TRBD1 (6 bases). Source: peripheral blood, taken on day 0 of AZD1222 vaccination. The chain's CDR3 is CASSLRTAPNTGELFF. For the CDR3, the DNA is TGTGCCAGCAGCTTACGGACAGCCCCGAACACCGGGGAGCTGTTTTTT.